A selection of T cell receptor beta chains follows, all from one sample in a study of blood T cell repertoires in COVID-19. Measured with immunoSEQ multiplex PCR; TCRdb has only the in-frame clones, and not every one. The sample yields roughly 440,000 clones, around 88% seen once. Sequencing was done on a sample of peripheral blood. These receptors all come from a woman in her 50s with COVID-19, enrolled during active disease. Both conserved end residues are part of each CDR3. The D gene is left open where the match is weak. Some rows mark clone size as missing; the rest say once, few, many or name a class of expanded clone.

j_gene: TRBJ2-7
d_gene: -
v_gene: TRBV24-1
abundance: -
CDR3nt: TGTGCCACCAGTGATTTCAGTCCCCAGACAGGATACGAGCAGTACTTC
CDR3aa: CATSDFSPQTGYEQYF

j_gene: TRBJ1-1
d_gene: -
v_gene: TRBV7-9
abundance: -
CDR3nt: TGTGCCAGCAGCTTATCCGCTATAGCTTTCTTT
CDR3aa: CASSLSAIAFF

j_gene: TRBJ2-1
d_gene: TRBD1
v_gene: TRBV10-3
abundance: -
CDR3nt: TGTGCCATCCGAGGGACAGGGGAGGAGCAGTTCTTC
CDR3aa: CAIRGTGEEQFF

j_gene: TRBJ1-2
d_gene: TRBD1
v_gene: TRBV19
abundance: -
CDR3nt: TGTGCCAGTAGTGCAGGGGACAGGATTGGCCACACCTTC
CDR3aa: CASSAGDRIGHTF

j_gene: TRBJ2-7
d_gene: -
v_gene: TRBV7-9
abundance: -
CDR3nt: TGTGCCAGCAGCCCCCCGACCCTCAGAGGGAATCACGAGCAGTACTTC
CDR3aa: CASSPPTLRGNHEQYF

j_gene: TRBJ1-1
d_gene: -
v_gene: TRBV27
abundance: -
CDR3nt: TGTGCCAGCAGTTTCACAGGGAACACTGAAGCTTTCTTT
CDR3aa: CASSFTGNTEAFF

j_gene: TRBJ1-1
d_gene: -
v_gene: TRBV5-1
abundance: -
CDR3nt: TGCGCCAGCAGCATCGCCGGGACATCGAACACTGAAGCTTTCTTT
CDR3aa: CASSIAGTSNTEAFF

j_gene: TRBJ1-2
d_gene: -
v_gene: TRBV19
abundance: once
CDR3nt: TGTGCCAGTACCGAGGTTGATAACTATGGCTACACCTTC
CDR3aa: CASTEVDNYGYTF

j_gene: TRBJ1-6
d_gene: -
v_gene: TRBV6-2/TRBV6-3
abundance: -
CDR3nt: TGTGCCAGCAGTGACAATAATTCACCCCTCCACTTT
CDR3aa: CASSDNNSPLHF

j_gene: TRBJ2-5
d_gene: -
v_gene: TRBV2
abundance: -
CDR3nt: TGTGCCAGCAGTGAACTCCAGGGAAAAGAGGAGACCCAGTACTTC
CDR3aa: CASSELQGKEETQYF

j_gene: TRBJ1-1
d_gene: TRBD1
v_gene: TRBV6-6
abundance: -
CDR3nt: TGTGCCAGCAGCCCCAGACAGGGGCCAGGGAACACTGAAGCTTTCTTT
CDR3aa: CASSPRQGPGNTEAFF

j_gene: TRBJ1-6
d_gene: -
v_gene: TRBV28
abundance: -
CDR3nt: TGTGCCAGCATGGTAAGGGGGAATTCACCCCTCCACTTT
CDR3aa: CASMVRGNSPLHF

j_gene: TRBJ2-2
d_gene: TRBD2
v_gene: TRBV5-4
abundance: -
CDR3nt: TGTGCCAGCAGCTTGGCCGCGGGGGTCACCGGGGAGCTGTTTTTT
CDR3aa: CASSLAAGVTGELFF

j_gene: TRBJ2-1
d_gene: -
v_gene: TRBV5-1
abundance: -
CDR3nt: TGCGCCAGCAGCTCTACCGGGATTAATAGCAATGAGCAGTTCTTC
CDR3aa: CASSSTGINSNEQFF

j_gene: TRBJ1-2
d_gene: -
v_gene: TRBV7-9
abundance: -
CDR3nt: TGTGCCAGCACCCCCGTGGAACGGACTAGGGGCTACACCTTC
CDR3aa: CASTPVERTRGYTF

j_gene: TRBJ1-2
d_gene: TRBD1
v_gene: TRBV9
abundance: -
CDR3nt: TGTGCCAGCACCGATGAGACAGGGCCTGGCTACACCTTC
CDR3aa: CASTDETGPGYTF

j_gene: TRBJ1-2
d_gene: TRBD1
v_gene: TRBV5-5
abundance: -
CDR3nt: TGTGCCAGCAGCTTGGCTGGAACCGGGACAGAACGCTATGGCTACACCTTC
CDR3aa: CASSLAGTGTERYGYTF

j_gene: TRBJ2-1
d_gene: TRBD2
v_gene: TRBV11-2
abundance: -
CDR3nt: TGTGCCAGCAGCTTAGTGGGGCGACTAGCGGGGTCCTACAATGAGCAGTTCTTC
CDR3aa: CASSLVGRLAGSYNEQFF

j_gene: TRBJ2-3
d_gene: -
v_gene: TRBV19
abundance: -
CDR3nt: TGTGCCAGCGCCCGACAGGCAGGGGATCAAGATACGCAGTATTTT
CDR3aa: CASARQAGDQDTQYF

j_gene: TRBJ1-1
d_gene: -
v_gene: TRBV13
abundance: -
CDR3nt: TGTGCCAGCAGCTTAGACGGGGGGCTGAACACTGAAGCTTTCTTT
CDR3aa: CASSLDGGLNTEAFF

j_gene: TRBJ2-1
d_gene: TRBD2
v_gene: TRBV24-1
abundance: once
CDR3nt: TGTGCCACCAATGACCCCATAGCGGGGGGCTCCTACAATGAGCAGTTCTTC
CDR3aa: CATNDPIAGGSYNEQFF

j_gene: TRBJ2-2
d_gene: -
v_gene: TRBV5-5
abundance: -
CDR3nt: TGTGCCAGCAGCTTTAGGAGGGGGCAGGATAGCGGGGAGCTGTTTTTT
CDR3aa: CASSFRRGQDSGELFF

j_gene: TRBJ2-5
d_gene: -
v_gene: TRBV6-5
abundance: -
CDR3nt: TGTGCCAGCACCGACTACTTACAGAATCAAGAGACCCAGTACTTC
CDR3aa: CASTDYLQNQETQYF

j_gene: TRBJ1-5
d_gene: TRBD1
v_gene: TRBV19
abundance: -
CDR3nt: TGTGCCAGTAGTCCCCGCGGGGACAGTTATAGCAATCAGCCCCAGCATTTT
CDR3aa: CASSPRGDSYSNQPQHF

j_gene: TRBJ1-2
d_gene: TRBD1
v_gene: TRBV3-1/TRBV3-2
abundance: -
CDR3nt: TGTGCCAGCAGCCTGACAGGGGCTGAAGGCTACACCTTC
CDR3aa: CASSLTGAEGYTF

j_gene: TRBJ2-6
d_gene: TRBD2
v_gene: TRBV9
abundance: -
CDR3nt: TGTGCCAGCAGCGTAGAGGCTAGCGGGGGTCATCGGTCTGGGGCCAACGTCCTGACTTTC
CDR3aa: CASSVEASGGHRSGANVLTF

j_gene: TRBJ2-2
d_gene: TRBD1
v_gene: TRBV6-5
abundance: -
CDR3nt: TGTGCCAGCAGTAAACAGGGGTACGCCGGGGAGCTGTTTTTT
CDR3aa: CASSKQGYAGELFF

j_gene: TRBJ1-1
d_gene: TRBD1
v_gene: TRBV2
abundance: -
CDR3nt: TGTGCCAGCACCAGACAGGGGGCTGAAGCTTTCTTT
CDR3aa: CASTRQGAEAFF

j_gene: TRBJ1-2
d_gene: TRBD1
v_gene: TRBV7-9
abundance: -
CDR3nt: TGTGCCAGCAGCGGGCGGACAGGGGACGGCTATGGCTACACCTTC
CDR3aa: CASSGRTGDGYGYTF

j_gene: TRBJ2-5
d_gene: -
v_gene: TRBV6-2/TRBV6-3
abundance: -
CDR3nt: TGTGCCAGCAGTTGGGGGGGGGCCGCTGGAGAGACCCAGTACTTC
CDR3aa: CASSWGGAAGETQYF

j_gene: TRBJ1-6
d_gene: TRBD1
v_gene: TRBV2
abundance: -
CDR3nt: TGTGCCAGCAGATACGACAGGGCCGTATTATATTCACCCCTCCACTTT
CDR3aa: CASRYDRAVLYSPLHF

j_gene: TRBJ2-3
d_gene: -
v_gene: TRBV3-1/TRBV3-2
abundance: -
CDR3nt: TGTGCCAGCGCGGTCATACGTACAGATACGCAGTATTTT
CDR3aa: CASAVIRTDTQYF

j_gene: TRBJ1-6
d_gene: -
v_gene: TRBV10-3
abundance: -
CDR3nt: TGTGCCATCAGCAGGGAAAATGGGCCTTCACCCCTCCACTTT
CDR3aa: CAISRENGPSPLHF

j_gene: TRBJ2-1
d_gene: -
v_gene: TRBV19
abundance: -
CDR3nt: TGTGCCAGTAGCCTCGGAGGTGAGCAGTTCTTC
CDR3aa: CASSLGGEQFF

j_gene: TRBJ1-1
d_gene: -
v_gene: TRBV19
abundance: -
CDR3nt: TGTGCCAGTAGTCCTAGGGCGGGCACTGAAGCTTTCTTT
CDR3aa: CASSPRAGTEAFF

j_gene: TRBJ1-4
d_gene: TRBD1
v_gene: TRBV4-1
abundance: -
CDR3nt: TGCGCCAGCAGCCAAGAGGGACAGGGGGCGGGTAAACTGTTTTTT
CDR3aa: CASSQEGQGAGKLFF

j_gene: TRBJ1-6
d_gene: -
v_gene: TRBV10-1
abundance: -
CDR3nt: TGCGCCAGCAGTGGACAGAGTAATTCACCCCTCCACTTT
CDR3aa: CASSGQSNSPLHF

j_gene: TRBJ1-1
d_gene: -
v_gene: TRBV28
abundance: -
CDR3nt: TGTGCCAGCTCCCCGCCGGGTAGGAACGACGAAGCTTTCTTT
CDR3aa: CASSPPGRNDEAFF

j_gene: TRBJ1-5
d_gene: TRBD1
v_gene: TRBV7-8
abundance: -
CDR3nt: TGTGCCAGCAGCCTCGACAGGGGAAGGCAGCCCCAGCATTTT
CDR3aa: CASSLDRGRQPQHF

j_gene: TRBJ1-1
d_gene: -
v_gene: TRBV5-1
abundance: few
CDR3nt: TGCGCCAGCAGCTCAGGAACGATTAACACTGAAGCTTTCTTT
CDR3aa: CASSSGTINTEAFF

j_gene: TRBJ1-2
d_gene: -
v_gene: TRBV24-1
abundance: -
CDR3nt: TGTGCCACCAGTGACCCAGGGTATGGCTACACCTTC
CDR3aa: CATSDPGYGYTF

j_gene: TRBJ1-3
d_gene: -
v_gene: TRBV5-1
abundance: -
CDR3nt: TGCGCCAGCAGCTTGGCAGGGGTTGGCAACACCATATATTTT
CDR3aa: CASSLAGVGNTIYF

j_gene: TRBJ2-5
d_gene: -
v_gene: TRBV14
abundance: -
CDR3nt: TGTGCCAGCAGCCTTCTTGGGGCCGAAGAGACCCAGTACTTC
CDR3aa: CASSLLGAEETQYF

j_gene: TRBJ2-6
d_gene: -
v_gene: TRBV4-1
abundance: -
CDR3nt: TGCGCCAGTGCAGTGACAGGAGGGGCCAACGTCCTGACTTTC
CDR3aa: CASAVTGGANVLTF

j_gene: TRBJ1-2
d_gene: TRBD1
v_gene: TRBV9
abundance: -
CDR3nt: TGTGCCAGCAGCGTAGGGACAGGGGGTGGCTACACCTTC
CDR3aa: CASSVGTGGGYTF

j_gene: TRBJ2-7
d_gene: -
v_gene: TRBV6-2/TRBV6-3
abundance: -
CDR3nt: TGTGCCAGCAGTTACTCCAACGGTCCCGAGCGACCCTACGAGCAGTACTTC
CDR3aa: CASSYSNGPERPYEQYF

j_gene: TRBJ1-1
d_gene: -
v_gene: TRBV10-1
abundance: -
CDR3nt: TGCGCCAGCAGTGACACTTGGAACACTGAAGCTTTCTTT
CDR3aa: CASSDTWNTEAFF

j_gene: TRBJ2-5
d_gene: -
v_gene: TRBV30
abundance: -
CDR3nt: TGTGCCTGGGGGACACTTCAAGAGACCCAGTACTTC
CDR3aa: CAWGTLQETQYF

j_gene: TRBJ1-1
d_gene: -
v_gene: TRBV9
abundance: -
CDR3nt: TGTGCCAGCAGCGTTGAAGGGCAGGGGACCACTGAAGCTTTCTTT
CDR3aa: CASSVEGQGTTEAFF

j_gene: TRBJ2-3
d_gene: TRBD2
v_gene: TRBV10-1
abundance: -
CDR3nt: TGCGCCAGCAGTGGAGGCCTAGCGGGGGGTCGGGATACGCAGTATTTT
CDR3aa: CASSGGLAGGRDTQYF

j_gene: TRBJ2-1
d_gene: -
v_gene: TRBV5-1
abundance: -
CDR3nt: TGCGCCAGCAGCTCACTACCGGGACAAGCTTCCAATGAGCAGTTCTTC
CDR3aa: CASSSLPGQASNEQFF

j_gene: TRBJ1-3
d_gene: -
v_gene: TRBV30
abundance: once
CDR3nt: TGTGCCTGGAGCGAATCAGCGGGACACACTAGGGCGTCCTCTGGAAACACCATATATTTT
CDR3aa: CAWSESAGHTRASSGNTIYF